This T cell receptor beta chain derives from a study of blood T cell repertoires in COVID-19. Background on the study: Collection of acute and convalescent COVID-19 samples took place in the United States, Italy and Spain. The cDNA or gDNA used as material had been derived from T cells, B-cell-depleted T cells, or PBMCs.

Authors' processing steps: Cell counts per sample came from amplifying reference gene primers. TCRdb keeps only in-frame clones here, not all; method: immunoSEQ multiplex PCR. The V and J calls and clone size were taken over from that table, and D and trimming were inferred from the DNA. The sample records roughly 130,000 clones, around 80% being singletons. The length of the CDR3 is 18 residues. The trim removed 10 bases at V and 1 base at J, leaving 17 bases unmatched. Looked up from germline, CDR1 is LNHDA and CDR2 is SQIVND (reference sequence). The source of this sequence is a man aged 50 or older with acute or convalescent COVID-19. Sequencing was done on a sample of peripheral blood. The chain uses TRBV19 and TRBJ1-5; TRBD1 matches at 9 bases. CDR3 loop: CATQGQGSRMFSNQPQHF. The CDR3 coding sequence is TGTGCCACCCAGGGACAGGGATCCCGCATGTTCAGCAATCAGCCCCAGCATTTT.